This is a list of T cell receptor beta chains from one sample in a study of neurological immune-mediated disorders. TCRdb passed the 5' RACE reads through MiXCR, listing each CDR3 protein once. The sample has around 70,000 distinct CDR3 sequences, 2.5% to 3.5% seen once. The sample was PBMCs. The receptors were gathered from a woman between 45 and 60 years old with multiple sclerosis. Each CDR3 is given with its conserved first and last residue. A D gene is named only where the DNA matches it firmly. Expanded clones get a size class; other rows say once, few or many, or leave the size out.

TRBV20-1	TRBJ2-1	many	.	TGCAGTGCTAGAGGCCGCCAGGTATACAATGAGCAGTTCTTC	CSARGRQVYNEQFF
TRBV7-2	TRBJ2-5	many	.	TGTGCCAGCAGCTCCGCCTTGGGGCGAGAGACCCAGTACTTC	CASSSALGRETQYF
TRBV5-5	TRBJ2-7	many	TRBD1	TGTGCCAGCAGCTCCTACAGGGGGATCTCCTACGAGCAGTACTTC	CASSSYRGISYEQYF
TRBV5-1	TRBJ2-5	many	.	TGCGCCAGCAGCCAAACCGCAGGGGCTCGGACCCAGTACTTC	CASSQTAGARTQYF
TRBV20-1	TRBJ2-1	many	.	TGCAGGGGATTTGCCTCGGGCTCCTACAATGAGCAGTTCTTC	CRGFASGSYNEQFF
TRBV18	TRBJ1-5	many	.	TGTGCCAGCTCACCTCCAGGGGGCAATCAGCCCCAGCATTTT	CASSPPGGNQPQHF
TRBV20-1	TRBJ2-5	many	TRBD2	TGCAGTGCTCATCCTCCGGGACTAGCGGGAGAGACCCAGTACTTC	CSAHPPGLAGETQYF
TRBV20-1	TRBJ1-5	many	TRBD1	TGCAGTGCTAGTGGGGCCACAGGGGGCAGTCAGCCCCAGCATTTT	CSASGATGGSQPQHF
TRBV20-1	TRBJ2-5	many	TRBD2	TGCAGTGCTAGAGGCCAGCGGGGGGTATGGGAGACCCAGTACTTC	CSARGQRGVWETQYF
TRBV5-6	TRBJ2-2	many	.	TGTGCCAGCAGCTTGGTTGGAGCCCGCCGGGGAGGTACCGGGGAGCTGTTTTTT	CASSLVGARRGGTGELFF
TRBV27	TRBJ1-4	many	.	TGTGCCAGCAGTTTATCGAGGGGGGATAATGAAAAACTGTTTTTT	CASSLSRGDNEKLFF
TRBV28	TRBJ2-3	many	.	TGTGCCAGCAGTTTGACACAGGGAGGCACAGATACGCAGTATTTT	CASSLTQGGTDTQYF
TRBV12-3/TRBV12-4	TRBJ2-3	many	.	TGTGCCAGCAGCTCGGGAACACCTAGCACAGATACGCAGTATTTT	CASSSGTPSTDTQYF
TRBV7-9	TRBJ2-5	many	.	TGTGCCAGCAGCGATCAAGAGACCCAGTACTTC	CASSDQETQYF
TRBV7-2	TRBJ2-6	many	.	TGTGCCAGCAGCTTAAAAGGTTGGCTACAGGGCCCCCTCTCTGGGGCCAACGTCCTGACTTTC	CASSLKGWLQGPLSGANVLTF
TRBV20-1	TRBJ2-1	many	.	TGCAGTGCTAGAGACCAGAGGGGGAACAATGAGCAGTTCTTC	CSARDQRGNNEQFF
TRBV28	TRBJ1-2	many	.	TGTGCCAGCAGTTTACGGAACTATGGCTACACCTTC	CASSLRNYGYTF
TRBV4-1	TRBJ2-4	many	.	TGCGCCAGCAGGGGCTTGAGGGGCCTTGGAGCCAAAAACATTCAGTACTTC	CASRGLRGLGAKNIQYF
TRBV4-3	TRBJ2-3	many	TRBD2	TGCGCCAGCAGCCAAGTAATGTGGGCTAGCGGGAGCGGAGATACGCAGTATTTT	CASSQVMWASGSGDTQYF
TRBV5-1	TRBJ2-5	many	TRBD2	TGCGCCAGCAGCTTGGCCAGGAGTAGCGGGAGGCCGACTTTAGGGGAGACCCAGTACTTC	CASSLARSSGRPTLGETQYF
TRBV12-3/TRBV12-4	TRBJ1-4	many	.	TGTGCCAGCAGTTTACGCCACCTCGAAAAACTGTTTTTT	CASSLRHLEKLFF
TRBV20-1	TRBJ1-3	many	.	TGCAGTACGCTGTCCCGCTCTGGAAAAAACATATATTTT	CSTLSRSGKNIYF
TRBV20-1	TRBJ2-5	many	.	TGCAGTGCTAGCGTTCCGCAGGGAGACCAGGAGACCCAGTACTTC	CSASVPQGDQETQYF
TRBV5-1	TRBJ2-1	many	.	TGCGCCAGCAGCCCATGGGGGTATAGTCTGGACAATGAGCAGTTCTTC	CASSPWGYSLDNEQFF
TRBV20-1	TRBJ1-6	many	.	TGCAGTGTTCCCGGACAAGGAAATTCACCCCTCCACTTT	CSVPGQGNSPLHF
TRBV5-1	TRBJ2-1	many	TRBD2	TGCGCCAGCGCGGGGCTCGGGGGGAGAAGGTACAATGAGCAGTTCTTC	CASAGLGGRRYNEQFF
TRBV20-1	TRBJ1-2	many	.	TGCAGTGCTAGTGTCCCAGTTGACTATGGCTACACCTTC	CSASVPVDYGYTF
TRBV29-1	TRBJ2-1	few	TRBD2	TGCAGCGTTGGGGCTAGCGGGAGCCCGAGTGAGCAGTTCTTC	CSVGASGSPSEQFF
TRBV12-3/TRBV12-4	TRBJ1-1	many	TRBD1	TGTGCCAGCACCACGACAGGGGTGAACACTGAAGCTTTCTTT	CASTTTGVNTEAFF
TRBV5-1	TRBJ1-6	few	TRBD1	TGCGCCAGCAGCCCCGGGACAGGGATTAATTCAACCCTCAACTTT	CASSPGTGINSTLNF
TRBV18	TRBJ2-5	.	.	TGTGCCAGCTCACCACAGGACAGGAGGGTCGAGACCCAGTACTTC	CASSPQDRRVETQYF
TRBV7-9	TRBJ1-2	many	.	TGTGCCAGCAGCTTAGGATGGAACCCGGGCTACACCTTC	CASSLGWNPGYTF
TRBV4-3	TRBJ1-1	many	TRBD1	TGCGCCAGCAGCCACCAGGACAGGGAGGGTGAAGCTTTCTTT	CASSHQDREGEAFF
TRBV2	TRBJ2-7	many	.	TGTGCCAGCAGGGTGAGCTACGAGCAGTACTTC	CASRVSYEQYF
TRBV6-2/TRBV6-3	TRBJ1-2	many	.	TGTGCCAGCAGCCACGACACGATCGTGGGCTACACCTTC	CASSHDTIVGYTF
TRBV7-9	TRBJ2-5	many	.	TGTGCCAGCAGACCTAACAGGGTTGATATGGAGACCCAGTACTTC	CASRPNRVDMETQYF
TRBV11-3	TRBJ2-2	many	TRBD1	TGTGCCAGCAGCCCCGGGACAGGGAACACCGGGGAGCTGTTTTTT	CASSPGTGNTGELFF